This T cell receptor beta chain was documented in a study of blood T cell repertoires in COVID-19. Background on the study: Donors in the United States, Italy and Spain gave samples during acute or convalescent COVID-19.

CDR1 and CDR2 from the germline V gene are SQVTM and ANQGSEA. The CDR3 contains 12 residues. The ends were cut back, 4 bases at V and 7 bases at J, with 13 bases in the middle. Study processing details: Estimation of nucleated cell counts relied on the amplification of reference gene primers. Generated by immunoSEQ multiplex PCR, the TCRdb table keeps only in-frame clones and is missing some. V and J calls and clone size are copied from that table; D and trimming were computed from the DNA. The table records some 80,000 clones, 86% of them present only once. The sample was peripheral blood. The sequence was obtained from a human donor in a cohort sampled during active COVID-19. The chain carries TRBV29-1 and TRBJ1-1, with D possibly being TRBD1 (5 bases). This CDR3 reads CSVGWVGGEAFF. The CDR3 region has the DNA TGCAGCGTTGGTTGGGTGGGGGGTGAAGCTTTCTTT.